Listed below are T cell receptor beta chains from one sample, sequenced in a study of T cell responses to AZD1222 COVID-19 vaccine. Clones were sequenced by immunoSEQ multiplex PCR, and TCRdb holds only the in-frame ones, with some missing. The table includes some 120,000 clones, more than 70% detected once. The sequencing here drew on peripheral blood, taken on day 0 of AZD1222 vaccination. These receptors were taken from an adult in good health. Both conserved end residues are part of each CDR3. The D gene is left open where the match is weak. The size entry is marked missing in some rows and otherwise reads once, few, many or a size class.

TRBJ2-2 | TRBV4-2 | . | . | TGTGCCAGCAGCCAACCCACCGGGGAGCTGTTTTTT | CASSQPTGELFF
TRBJ1-3 | TRBV10-3 | TRBD1 | few | TGTGCCATCAGTGAGTCGACGACAGGGGGCGGAAACACCATATATTTT | CAISESTTGGGNTIYF
TRBJ2-3 | TRBV20-1 | . | once | TGCAGTGGATTGTTCCCAGATACGCAGTATTTT | CSGLFPDTQYF
TRBJ1-1 | TRBV2 | . | . | TGTGCCAGCAGTGACCGTCTGGGGAGCACTGAAGCTTTCTTT | CASSDRLGSTEAFF
TRBJ2-2 | TRBV5-1 | TRBD2 | . | TGCGCCAGCAGCTTGGGACTAGCGGGGGGCACCGGGGAGCTGTTTTTT | CASSLGLAGGTGELFF
TRBJ2-2 | TRBV4-1 | . | . | TGCGCCAGCAGCCAAGAAGTGACCACCGGGGAGCTGTTTTTT | CASSQEVTTGELFF
TRBJ1-4 | TRBV5-1 | TRBD1 | . | TGCGCCAGCAAACAGGGGGATACGTATGAAAAACTGTTTTTT | CASKQGDTYEKLFF
TRBJ2-3 | TRBV9 | TRBD2 | few | TGTGCCAGCAGCGTAGGGACTAGCGGGAGGGGGGACACAGATACGCAGTATTTT | CASSVGTSGRGDTDTQYF
TRBJ2-7 | TRBV11-2 | TRBD1 | . | TGTGCCAGCAGCTTAGTAGGACAGGGAAACCTTTACGAGCAGTACTTC | CASSLVGQGNLYEQYF
TRBJ2-1 | TRBV5-6 | TRBD1 | . | TGTGCCAGCAGCTCCTCGGGACAGGGGGCCGATGAGCAGTTCTTC | CASSSSGQGADEQFF
TRBJ2-2 | TRBV6-1 | . | . | TGTGCCAGCAGTGAAGAGCAGGGTTGGACCGGGGAGCTGTTTTTT | CASSEEQGWTGELFF
TRBJ1-1 | TRBV27 | . | . | TGTGCCAGCAGTTTACAGGGGAACACTGAAGCTTTCTTT | CASSLQGNTEAFF
TRBJ2-4 | TRBV7-9 | . | . | TGTGCCAGCAGCTTAGCGCAAGGCAGCAGCCTAGCCAAAAACATTCAGTACTTC | CASSLAQGSSLAKNIQYF
TRBJ2-7 | TRBV6-5 | . | . | TGTGCCAGCAGCTCTGGTCGGACCTACGAGCAGTACTTC | CASSSGRTYEQYF
TRBJ2-1 | TRBV7-8 | . | . | TGTGCCAGCAGCTTAGTGACAGTGAAGAATGAGCAGTTCTTC | CASSLVTVKNEQFF
TRBJ1-2 | TRBV6-5 | . | once | TGTGCCAGCAGTCCCGGGACCTATGGCTACACCTTC | CASSPGTYGYTF
TRBJ2-6 | TRBV3-1/TRBV3-2 | . | . | TGTGCCAGCAGCCAAGATACGGGCTCCCAGGTGCTCACTGGGGCCAACGTCCTGACTTTC | CASSQDTGSQVLTGANVLTF
TRBJ2-7 | TRBV21-1 | . | . | TGTGCCAGCAGCCCCCGGGACAGGAGGTCCGAGCAGTACTTC | CASSPRDRRSEQYF
TRBJ2-1 | TRBV4-2 | TRBD1 | once | TGTGCCAGCAGCCAAGCGGGACAGAAGCAGTTCTTC | CASSQAGQKQFF
TRBJ1-1 | TRBV29-1 | . | . | TGCAGCGTTGAAGGTCCGGCTGATTTCTTT | CSVEGPADFF
TRBJ2-2 | TRBV5-1 | TRBD1 | once | TGCGCCAGCAGCAAGGACAGGGGGCGAGTCTCCGGGGAGCTGTTTTTT | CASSKDRGRVSGELFF
TRBJ1-2 | TRBV2 | TRBD1 | . | TGTGCCACGACATACAGGGGGCAGAACTATGGCTACACCTTC | CATTYRGQNYGYTF
TRBJ2-5 | TRBV18 | . | . | TGTGCCAGCTCACCCGGACTGAAAGAGACCCAGTACTTC | CASSPGLKETQYF
TRBJ2-7 | TRBV7-2 | . | . | TGTGCCAGCAGCTCCCCTGGTCCAGGACAATACGAGCAGTACTTC | CASSSPGPGQYEQYF
TRBJ1-2 | TRBV14 | . | once | TGTGCCAGCAGCCAAGGTCGGCAGGGAGGTGGCTACACCTTC | CASSQGRQGGGYTF
TRBJ2-1 | TRBV3-1/TRBV3-2 | TRBD2 | . | TGTGCCAGCAGCCGTACTAGCGGGGGGGTATCCTACAATGAGCAGTTCTTC | CASSRTSGGVSYNEQFF
TRBJ2-7 | TRBV4-2 | . | . | TGTGCCAGCAGCCAAGATTGGTCAGGCAAAAGCGCTCGCGAGCAGTACTTC | CASSQDWSGKSAREQYF
TRBJ1-2 | TRBV25-1 | . | . | TGTGCCAGCAGTGGCTCGACGGGAGGTCCGAATGGCTACACCTTC | CASSGSTGGPNGYTF
TRBJ1-3 | TRBV24-1 | TRBD1 | . | TGTGCCACCAGTTCCTCCAGGGGGCCTGGAAACACCATATATTTT | CATSSSRGPGNTIYF
TRBJ1-2 | TRBV9 | . | . | TGTGCCAGCAGCGGCGACAGAATCTCTTATGGCTACACCTTC | CASSGDRISYGYTF
TRBJ2-4 | TRBV28 | . | . | TGTGCCAGCAGTTTTCCCCCGGGAACTAAAAACATTCAGTACTTC | CASSFPPGTKNIQYF
TRBJ1-5 | TRBV29-1 | TRBD1 | . | TGCAGCGTGCTGACAGGGGAGCAGCCCCAGCATTTT | CSVLTGEQPQHF
TRBJ2-5 | TRBV28 | TRBD2 | once | TGTGCCAGCAGTTTTGGTCGTAGCGGGAGGGCCGGGGGAGAGACCCAGTACTTC | CASSFGRSGRAGGETQYF
TRBJ2-3 | TRBV27 | . | . | TGTGCCAGCAGTAAGACTTCTAGCACAGATACGCAGTATTTT | CASSKTSSTDTQYF
TRBJ2-5 | TRBV28 | . | once | TGTGCCAGCAGTCGACACCTCCTCCCCTGGGAGACCCAGTACTTC | CASSRHLLPWETQYF
TRBJ2-3 | TRBV20-1 | . | . | TGCAGTGCGCCTCGAGGAGATACGCAGTATTTT | CSAPRGDTQYF
TRBJ2-1 | TRBV7-9 | TRBD1 | . | TGTGCCAGCAGCCGGGACAGGGGGAACAATGAGCAGTTCTTC | CASSRDRGNNEQFF
TRBJ1-1 | TRBV6-4 | . | once | TGTGCCAGCCGGGCGGGGATCAACACTGAAGCTTTCTTT | CASRAGINTEAFF
TRBJ1-4 | TRBV6-1 | TRBD1 | . | TGTGCCAGCAGTGTACTCGGGACAGTCGTTAATGAAAAACTGTTTTTT | CASSVLGTVVNEKLFF
TRBJ2-5 | TRBV2 | . | . | TGTGCCAGCAGTGCCGGAGCGGAAGAGACCCAGTACTTC | CASSAGAEETQYF
TRBJ1-6 | TRBV7-8 | . | once | TGTGCCAGCAGCCCCTCCATCCGGGGAGGGAATTCACCCCTCCACTTT | CASSPSIRGGNSPLHF
TRBJ1-6 | TRBV6-6 | . | . | TGTGCCAGCAGTCCGGACCTCGGAGGAAGCTCCTATAATTCACCCCTCCACTTT | CASSPDLGGSSYNSPLHF
TRBJ2-5 | TRBV7-2 | . | . | TGTGCCAGCAGCCCCCGCTCGGGAGCGAGGAGAGAGACCCAGTACTTC | CASSPRSGARRETQYF
TRBJ1-5 | TRBV7-9 | . | . | TGTGCCAGCAGCTTAGCAGGGGGGAATCAGCCCCAGCATTTT | CASSLAGGNQPQHF
TRBJ2-6 | TRBV7-2 | . | . | TGTGCCAGCAGCCTTAGGTCGTCTGGGGCCAACGTCCTGACTTTC | CASSLRSSGANVLTF
TRBJ2-7 | TRBV6-7 | TRBD2 | few | TGTGCCAGCAGTTACGCAACTAGCGGGAGCTTATACGAGCAGTACTTC | CASSYATSGSLYEQYF
TRBJ2-7 | TRBV3-1/TRBV3-2 | TRBD2 | . | TGTGCCAGCAGCCAGACGGGACTAGCAACGGGTGAGCAGTACTTC | CASSQTGLATGEQYF
TRBJ2-1 | TRBV6-2/TRBV6-3 | TRBD2 | . | TGTGCCAGCAGTTATCAGGGACCCGGGGGGGTCTTC | CASSYQGPGGVF
TRBJ2-5 | TRBV11-1 | TRBD1 | . | TGTGCCAGCAGCTTAGAAGGGGGCGAGGTGACCCAGTACTTC | CASSLEGGEVTQYF
TRBJ1-2 | TRBV18 | . | once | TGTGCCAGCTCACCACGCGGCAGGGCGCTGGGGGGCTACACCTTC | CASSPRGRALGGYTF
TRBJ2-3 | TRBV6-5 | TRBD1 | . | TGTGCCACCGGGACAGGGAATGCAGATACGCAGTATTTT | CATGTGNADTQYF